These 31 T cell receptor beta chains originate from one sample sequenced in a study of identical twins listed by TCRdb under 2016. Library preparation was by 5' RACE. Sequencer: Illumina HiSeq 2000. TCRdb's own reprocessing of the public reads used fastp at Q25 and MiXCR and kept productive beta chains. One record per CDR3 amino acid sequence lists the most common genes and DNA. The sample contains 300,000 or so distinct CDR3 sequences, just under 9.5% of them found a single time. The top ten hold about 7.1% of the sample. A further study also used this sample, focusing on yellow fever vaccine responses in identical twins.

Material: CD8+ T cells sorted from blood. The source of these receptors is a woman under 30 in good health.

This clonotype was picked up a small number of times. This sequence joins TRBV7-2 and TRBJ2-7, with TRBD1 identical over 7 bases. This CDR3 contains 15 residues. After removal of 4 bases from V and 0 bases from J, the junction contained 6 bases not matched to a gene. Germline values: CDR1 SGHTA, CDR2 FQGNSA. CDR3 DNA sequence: TGTGCCAGCAGCTCCTCAGGGGGAGCCTCCTACGAGCAGTACTTC. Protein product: CASSSSGGASYEQYF.

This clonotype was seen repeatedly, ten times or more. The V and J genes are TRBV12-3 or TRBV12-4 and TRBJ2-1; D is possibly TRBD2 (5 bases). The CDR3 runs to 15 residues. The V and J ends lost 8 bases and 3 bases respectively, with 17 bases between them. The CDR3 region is CASGRADLNYNEQFF. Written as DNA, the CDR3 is TGTGCCAGCGGGCGGGCGGACCTAAACTACAATGAGCAGTTCTTC.

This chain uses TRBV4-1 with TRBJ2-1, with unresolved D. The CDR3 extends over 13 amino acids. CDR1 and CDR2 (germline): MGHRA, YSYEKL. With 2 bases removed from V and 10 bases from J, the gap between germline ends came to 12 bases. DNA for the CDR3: TGCGCCAGCAGCCAACTTAGCTCGTACGAGCAGTTCTTC. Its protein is CASSQLSSYEQFF.

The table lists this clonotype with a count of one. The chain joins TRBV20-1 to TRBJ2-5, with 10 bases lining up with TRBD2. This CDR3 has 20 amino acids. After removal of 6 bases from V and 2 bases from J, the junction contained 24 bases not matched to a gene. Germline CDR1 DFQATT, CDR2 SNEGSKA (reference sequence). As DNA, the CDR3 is TGCAGTGCGGACGAAGCGCTAGCGGGGGCCCTCCTAACGACTCAAGAGACCCAGTACTTC. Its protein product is CSADEALAGALLTTQETQYF.

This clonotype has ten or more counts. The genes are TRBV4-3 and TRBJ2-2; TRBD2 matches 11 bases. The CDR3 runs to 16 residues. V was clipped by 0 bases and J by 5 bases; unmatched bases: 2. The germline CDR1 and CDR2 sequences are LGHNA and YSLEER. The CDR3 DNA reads TGCGCCAGCAGCCAAGAGCTAGCGGGGGGAACCGGGGAGCTGTTTTTT. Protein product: CASSQELAGGTGELFF.

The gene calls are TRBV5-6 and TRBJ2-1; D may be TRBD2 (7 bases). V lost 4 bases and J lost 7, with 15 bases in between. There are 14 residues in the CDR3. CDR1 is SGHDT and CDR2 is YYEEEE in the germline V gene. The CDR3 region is CASSLVGGQNEQFF. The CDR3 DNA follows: TGTGCCAGCAGCCTAGTCGGGGGGCAAAATGAGCAGTTCTTC.

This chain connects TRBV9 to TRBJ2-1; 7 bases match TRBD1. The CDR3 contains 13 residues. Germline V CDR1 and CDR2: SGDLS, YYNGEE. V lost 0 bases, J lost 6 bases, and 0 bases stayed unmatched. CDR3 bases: TGTGCCAGCAGCGTAGGGGACAGCAATGAGCAGTTCTTC. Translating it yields CASSVGDSNEQFF.

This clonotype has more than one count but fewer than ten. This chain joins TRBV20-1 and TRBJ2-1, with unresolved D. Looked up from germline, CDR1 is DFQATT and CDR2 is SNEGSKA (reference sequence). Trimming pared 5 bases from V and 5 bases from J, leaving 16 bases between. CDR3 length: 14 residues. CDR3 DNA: TGCAGTGCTGGTTTTCTCCGAAATAACAATGAGCAGTTCTTC. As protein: CSAGFLRNNNEQFF.

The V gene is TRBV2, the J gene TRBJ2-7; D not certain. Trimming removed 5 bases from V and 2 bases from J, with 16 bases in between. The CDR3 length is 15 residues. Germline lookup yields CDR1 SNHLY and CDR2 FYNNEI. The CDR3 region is CASSFIGALPYEQYF. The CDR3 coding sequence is TGTGCCAGCAGTTTTATCGGCGCATTACCCTACGAGCAGTACTTC.

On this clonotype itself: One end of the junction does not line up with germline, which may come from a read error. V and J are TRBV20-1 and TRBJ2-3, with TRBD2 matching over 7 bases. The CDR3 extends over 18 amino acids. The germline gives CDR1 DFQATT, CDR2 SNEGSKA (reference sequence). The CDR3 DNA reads TGCTGTGCTAGAGACGTCCTATCAGCGGGATGGCAAGGAGATACGCAGTATTTT. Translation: CCARDVLSAGWQGDTQYF.

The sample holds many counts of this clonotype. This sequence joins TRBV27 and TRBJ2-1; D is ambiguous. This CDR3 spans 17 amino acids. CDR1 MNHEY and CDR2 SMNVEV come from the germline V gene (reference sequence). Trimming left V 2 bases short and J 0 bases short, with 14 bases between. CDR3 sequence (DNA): TGTGCCAGCAGTTTACTCATCGATGAGAACTCCTACAATGAGCAGTTCTTC. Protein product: CASSLLIDENSYNEQFF.

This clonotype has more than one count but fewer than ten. CDR3 residues: CASSLRWRGDNEQFF. In nucleotides, the CDR3 is TGTGCCAGCAGCCTAAGGTGGCGGGGGGACAATGAGCAGTTCTTC. The chain is built from TRBV6-2 or TRBV6-3 and TRBJ2-1; 8 bases fit TRBD2. Germline trimming cut 6 bases from V and 5 bases from J; bases unmatched to any gene: 9. CDR3 size: 15 residues. CDR1 is MNHEY and CDR2 is SVGEGT in the germline V gene.

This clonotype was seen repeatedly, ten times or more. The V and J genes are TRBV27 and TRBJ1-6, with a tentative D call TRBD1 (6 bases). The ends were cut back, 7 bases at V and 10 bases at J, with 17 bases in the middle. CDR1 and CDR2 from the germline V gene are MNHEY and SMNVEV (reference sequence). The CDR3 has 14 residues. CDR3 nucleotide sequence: TGTGCCAGCACCCGGACAGTGGGTTACTCACCCCTCCACTTT. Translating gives CASTRTVGYSPLHF.

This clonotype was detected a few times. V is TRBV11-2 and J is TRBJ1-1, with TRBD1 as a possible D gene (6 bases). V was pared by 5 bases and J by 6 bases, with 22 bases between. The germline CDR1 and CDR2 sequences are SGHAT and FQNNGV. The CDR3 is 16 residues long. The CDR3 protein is CASSQTGRGLEAEAFF. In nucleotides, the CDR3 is TGTGCCAGCAGCCAAACGGGCAGGGGCCTGGAGGCTGAAGCTTTCTTT.

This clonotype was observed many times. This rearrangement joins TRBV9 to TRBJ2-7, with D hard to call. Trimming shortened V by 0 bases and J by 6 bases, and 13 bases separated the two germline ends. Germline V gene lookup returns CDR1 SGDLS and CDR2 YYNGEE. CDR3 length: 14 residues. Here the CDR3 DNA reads TGTGCCAGCAGCGTAGGCCTAACAGAGCTCGAGCAGTACTTC. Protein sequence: CASSVGLTELEQYF.

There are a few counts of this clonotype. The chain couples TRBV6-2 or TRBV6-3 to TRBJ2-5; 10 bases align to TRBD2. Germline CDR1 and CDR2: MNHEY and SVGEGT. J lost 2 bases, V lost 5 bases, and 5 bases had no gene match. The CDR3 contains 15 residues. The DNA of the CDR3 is TGTGCCAGCAGTGCACCAGCGGGAGGGCAAGAGACCCAGTACTTC. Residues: CASSAPAGGQETQYF.

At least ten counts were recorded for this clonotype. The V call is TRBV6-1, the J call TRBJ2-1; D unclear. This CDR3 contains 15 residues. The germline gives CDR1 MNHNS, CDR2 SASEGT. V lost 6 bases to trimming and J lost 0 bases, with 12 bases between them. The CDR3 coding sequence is TGTGCCAGCAGCGCTACTCGTAGCTCCTACAATGAGCAGTTCTTC. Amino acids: CASSATRSSYNEQFF.

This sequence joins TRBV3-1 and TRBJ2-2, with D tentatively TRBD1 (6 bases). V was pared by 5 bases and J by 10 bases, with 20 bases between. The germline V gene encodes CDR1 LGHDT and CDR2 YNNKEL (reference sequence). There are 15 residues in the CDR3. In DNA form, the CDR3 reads TGTGCCAGCAGCAAGGAGGTCCCTTTGGGACAGGAGCTGTTTTTT. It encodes CASSKEVPLGQELFF.

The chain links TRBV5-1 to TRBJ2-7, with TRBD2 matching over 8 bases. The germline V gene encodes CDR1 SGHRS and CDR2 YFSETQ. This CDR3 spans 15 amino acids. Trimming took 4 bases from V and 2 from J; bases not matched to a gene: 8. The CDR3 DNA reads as TGCGCCAGCAGCACGACTCTAGCGGGCGCCTACGAGCAGTACTTC. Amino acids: CASSTTLAGAYEQYF. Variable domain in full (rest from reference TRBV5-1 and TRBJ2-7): KAGVTQTPRYLIKTRGQQVTLSCSPISGHRSVSWYQQTPGQGLQFLFEYFSETQRNKGNFPGRFSGRQFSNSRSEMNVSTLELGDSALYLCASSTTLAGAYEQYFGPGTRLTVT.

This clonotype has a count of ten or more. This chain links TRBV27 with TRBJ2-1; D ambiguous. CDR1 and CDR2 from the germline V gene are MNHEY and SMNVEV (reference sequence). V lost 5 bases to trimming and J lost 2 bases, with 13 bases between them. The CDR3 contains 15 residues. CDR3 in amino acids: CASSMTSGAYNEQFF. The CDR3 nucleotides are TGTGCCAGCAGTATGACCTCCGGTGCCTACAATGAGCAGTTCTTC.

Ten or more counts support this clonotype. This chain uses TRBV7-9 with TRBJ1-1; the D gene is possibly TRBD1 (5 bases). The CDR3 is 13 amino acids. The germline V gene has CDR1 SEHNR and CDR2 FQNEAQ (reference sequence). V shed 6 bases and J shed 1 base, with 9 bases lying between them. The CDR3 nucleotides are TGTGCCAGCAGAACAACAGGGAACACTGAAGCTTTCTTT. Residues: CASRTTGNTEAFF.

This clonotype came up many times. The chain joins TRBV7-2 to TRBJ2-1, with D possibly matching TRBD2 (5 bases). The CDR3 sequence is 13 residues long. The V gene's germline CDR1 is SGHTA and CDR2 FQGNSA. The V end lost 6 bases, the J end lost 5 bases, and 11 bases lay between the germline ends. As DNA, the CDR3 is TGTGCCAGCAGGAGGACTGTCGACAATGAGCAGTTCTTC. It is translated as CASRRTVDNEQFF. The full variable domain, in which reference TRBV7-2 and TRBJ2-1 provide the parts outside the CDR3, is GAGVSQSPSNKVTEKGKDVELRCDPISGHTALYWYRQSLGQGLEFLIYFQGNSAPDKSGLPSDRFSAERTGGSVSTLTIQRTQQEDSAVYLCASRRTVDNEQFFGPGTRLTVL.

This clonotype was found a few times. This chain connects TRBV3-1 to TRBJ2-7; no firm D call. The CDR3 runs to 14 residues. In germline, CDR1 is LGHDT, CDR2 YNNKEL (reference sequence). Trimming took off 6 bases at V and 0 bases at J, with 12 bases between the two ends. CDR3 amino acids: CASRDPGSSYEQYF. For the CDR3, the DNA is TGTGCCAGCAGGGATCCGGGTTCCTCCTACGAGCAGTACTTC.

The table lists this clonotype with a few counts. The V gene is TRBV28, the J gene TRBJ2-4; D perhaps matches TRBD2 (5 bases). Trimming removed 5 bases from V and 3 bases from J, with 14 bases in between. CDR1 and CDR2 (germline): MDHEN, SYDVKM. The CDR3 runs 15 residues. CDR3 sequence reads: CASSGRGKGKNIQYF. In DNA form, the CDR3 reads TGTGCCAGCAGTGGTCGAGGGAAGGGCAAAAACATTCAGTACTTC.

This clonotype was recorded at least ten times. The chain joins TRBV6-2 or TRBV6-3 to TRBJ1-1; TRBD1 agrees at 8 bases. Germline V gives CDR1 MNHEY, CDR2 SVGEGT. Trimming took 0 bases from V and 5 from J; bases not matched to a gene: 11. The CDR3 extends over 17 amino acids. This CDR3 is CASSYSVGQGGRTEAFF. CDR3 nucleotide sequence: TGTGCCAGCAGTTACTCGGTTGGACAGGGAGGTCGGACTGAAGCTTTCTTT.

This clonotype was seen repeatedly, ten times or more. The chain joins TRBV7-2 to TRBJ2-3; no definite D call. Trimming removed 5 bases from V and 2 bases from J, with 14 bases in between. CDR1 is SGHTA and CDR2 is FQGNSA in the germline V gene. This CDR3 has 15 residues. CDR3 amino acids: CASSHSWSNTDTQYF. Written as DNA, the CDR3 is TGTGCCAGCAGCCACAGTTGGTCGAACACAGATACGCAGTATTTT.

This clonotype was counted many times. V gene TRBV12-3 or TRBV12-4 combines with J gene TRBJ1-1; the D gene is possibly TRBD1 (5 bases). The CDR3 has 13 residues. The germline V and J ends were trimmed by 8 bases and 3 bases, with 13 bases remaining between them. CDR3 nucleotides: TGTGCCAGCGGGGTTATGGGGGACACTGAAGCTTTCTTT. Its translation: CASGVMGDTEAFF.

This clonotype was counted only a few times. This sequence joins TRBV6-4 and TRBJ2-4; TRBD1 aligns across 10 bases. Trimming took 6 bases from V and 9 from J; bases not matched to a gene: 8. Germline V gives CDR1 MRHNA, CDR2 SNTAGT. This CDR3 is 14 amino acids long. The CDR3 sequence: CASSGTGEGGIQYF. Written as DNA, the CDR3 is TGTGCCAGCAGCGGGACAGGGGAAGGGGGCATTCAGTACTTC.

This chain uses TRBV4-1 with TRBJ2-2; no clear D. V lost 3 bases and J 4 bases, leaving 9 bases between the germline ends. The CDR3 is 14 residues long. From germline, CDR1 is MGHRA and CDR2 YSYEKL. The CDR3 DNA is TGCGCCAGCAGCCACGTGACCAGCACCGGGGAGCTGTTTTTT. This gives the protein CASSHVTSTGELFF.

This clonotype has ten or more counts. CDR3: CASSLWGSGTEAFF. CDR3 nucleotides: TGTGCCAGCAGCTTATGGGGCTCGGGTACTGAAGCTTTCTTT. This chain joins TRBV11-2 and TRBJ1-1, with D possibly TRBD1 on 5 matching bases. CDR3 length equals 14 residues. V was shortened by 2 bases and J by 5 bases, with 12 bases between the two germline ends. Germline-derived CDR1 and CDR2 are SGHAT and FQNNGV. Full variable domain (outside the CDR3, taken from reference TRBV11-2 and TRBJ1-1): EAGVAQSPRYKIIEKRQSVAFWCNPISGHATLYWYQQILGQGPKLLIQFQNNGVVDDSQLPKDRFSAERLKGVDSTLKIQPAKLEDSAVYLCASSLWGSGTEAFFGQGTRLTVV.

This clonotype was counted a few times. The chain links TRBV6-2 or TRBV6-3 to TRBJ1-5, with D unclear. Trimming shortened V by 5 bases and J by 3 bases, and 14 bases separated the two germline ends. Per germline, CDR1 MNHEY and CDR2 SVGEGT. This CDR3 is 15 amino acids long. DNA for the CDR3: TGTGCCAGCAGTCCGGACGGCGGACTCAATCAGCCCCAGCATTTT. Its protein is CASSPDGGLNQPQHF.